There are a few counts of the clone carrying this T cell receptor (beta chain). The antigen is undetermined. This record comes from a study of beta chain features in type 1 diabetes. As for the study in general: Summed over all samples, the examined sorted cells came to about 110 million. Study conclusions and caveats: Significant though moderate, a shortening of TCRB CDR3s appeared in all four CD4+ subsets of Type 1 diabetes patients.

Expressed TCRB transcripts were sequenced because the isolated RNA had all been reverse transcribed beforehand. Using immunoSEQ multiplex PCR, the repertoire was profiled, and TCRdb retains in-frame clones only, with some absent. The sample records some 350,000 clones, roughly 14% being singletons. The V and J ends lost 5 bases and 2 bases respectively, with 14 bases between them. The germline V gene encodes CDR1 MDHEN and CDR2 SYDVKM. This CDR3 region has 15 residues. The sequence was obtained from a young woman with type 1 diabetes. What was sequenced was naive CD4+ T cells from blood. This rearrangement joins TRBV28 to TRBJ2-3; D might be TRBD2 (5 bases). In nucleotides, the CDR3 is TGTGCCAGCAGTAAGGCAGGAGGTTTCACAGATACGCAGTATTTT. It translates to CASSKAGGFTDTQYF.